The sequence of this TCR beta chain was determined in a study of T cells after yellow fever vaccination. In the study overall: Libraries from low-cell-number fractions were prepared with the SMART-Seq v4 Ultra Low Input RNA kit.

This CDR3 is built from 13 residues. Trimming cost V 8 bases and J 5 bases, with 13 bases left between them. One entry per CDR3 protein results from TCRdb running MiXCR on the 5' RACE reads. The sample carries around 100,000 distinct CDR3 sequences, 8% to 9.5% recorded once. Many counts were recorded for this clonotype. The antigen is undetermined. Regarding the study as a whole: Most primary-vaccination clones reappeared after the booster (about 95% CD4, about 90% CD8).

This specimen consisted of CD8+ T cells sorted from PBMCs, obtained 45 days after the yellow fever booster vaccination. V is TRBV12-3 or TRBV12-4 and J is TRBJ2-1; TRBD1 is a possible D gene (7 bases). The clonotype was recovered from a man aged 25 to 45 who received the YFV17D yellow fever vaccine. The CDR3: CASSGDSNNEQFF. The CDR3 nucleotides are TGTGCCAGCTCGGGGGACAGTAACAATGAGCAGTTCTTC.